This TCR beta chain was retrieved from a study of pediatric ulcerative colitis. Whole-study results and caveats: Ulcerative colitis patients shared more blood-rectal clones than controls.

The CDR3 contains 12 residues. Trimming took off 4 bases at V and 4 bases at J, with 5 bases between the two ends. The germline V gene encodes CDR1 KGHSH and CDR2 LQKENI. Profiling relied on immunoSEQ multiplex PCR, and the TCRdb table lists in-frame clones only, not all of them. The sample lists fewer than 30,000 clones; approximately 71% were seen once. One to two pinch biopsies were taken from the rectum during colonoscopy. Before the diagnostic colonoscopy, ulcerative colitis patients were free of immunosuppressive medication. This clone was seen only a few times. Its specificity is unknown. The receptor was isolated from a boy younger than 18 with severe ulcerative colitis. The chain carries TRBV18 and TRBJ1-3, with no clear D. Material: gut tissue. CDR3 DNA: TGTGCCAGCTCACGTCTAGGAAACACCATATATTTT. This encodes CASSRLGNTIYF.